This T cell receptor beta chain was captured in a study of human T cells and chemical hapten exposure. The library tagged individual cDNA molecules with unique molecular identifiers. MiXCR, applied by TCRdb to the reads, yields one record per CDR3 protein. The data contain about 120,000 distinct CDR3 sequences, 8.5% to 9% of them singletons. This CDR3 comprises 12 residues. Germline CDR1 is DFQATT and CDR2 is SNEGSKA (reference sequence). The V gene end was trimmed by 5 bases and the J gene end by 2 bases; junction bases not matched to a gene: 3. This clonotype has just a few counts. The template was total RNA from unfractionated whole blood.

Sequenced sample: whole blood. The clonotype originates from a human donor in good health. Some clones in this sample may be carry-over from other donors' samples. This chain links TRBV20-1 with TRBJ2-7, with TRBD1 identical over 7 bases. CDR3 sequence reads: CSASGTAYEQYF. In nucleotides, the CDR3 is TGCAGTGCTTCCGGGACAGCCTACGAGCAGTACTTC.